These 10 T cell receptor beta chains came from one sample sequenced in a study of T cell responses to AZD1222 COVID-19 vaccine. Sequencing was performed with immunoSEQ multiplex PCR; in TCRdb, only in-frame clones are kept and a portion is missing. The sample lists 100,000 to 130,000 clones; approximately 92% were seen once. Sequences were derived from peripheral blood, sampled 28 days after the second AZD1222 dose. All receptors derive from an adult who received the AZD1222 COVID-19 vaccine.

V and J are TRBV5-6 and TRBJ1-2; D gene ambiguous. The germline CDR1 and CDR2 sequences are SGHDT and YYEEEE. V was shortened by 2 bases and J by 7 bases, with 12 bases between the two germline ends. This CDR3 has 13 amino acids. CDR3 bases: TGTGCCAGCAGCTTCGAGAGATGGTCTGGCTACACCTTC. Protein: CASSFERWSGYTF. Full variable domain (missing parts from reference TRBV5-6 and TRBJ1-2): DAGVTQSPTHLIKTRGQQVTLRCSPKSGHDTVSWYQQALGQGPQFIFQYYEEEERQRGNFPDRFSGHQFPNYSSELNVNALLLGDSALYLCASSFERWSGYTFGSGTRLTVV.

V is TRBV14 and J is TRBJ1-3, with D possibly matching TRBD1 (5 bases). Germline lookup yields CDR1 SGHDN and CDR2 FVKESK. Trimming pared 4 bases from V and 4 bases from J, leaving 14 bases between. The CDR3 has 15 residues. In DNA form, the CDR3 reads TGTGCCAGCAGCCGCCAGGGTGGGAGAGGAAACACCATATATTTT. Translated: CASSRQGGRGNTIYF.

The V gene is TRBV5-4, the J gene TRBJ1-2, with D maybe TRBD1 (5 bases). The CDR3 has 15 residues. V lost 0 bases to trimming and J lost 5 bases, with 14 bases between them. The germline V gene encodes CDR1 SGHNT and CDR2 YYREEE (reference sequence). CDR3 sequence (DNA): TGTGCCAGCAGCTTGGCTCCGACAGTCCGGTATGGCTACACCTTC. Its protein is CASSLAPTVRYGYTF.

The chain employs TRBV6-1 and TRBJ1-1; D remains unclear. This CDR3 has 12 amino acids. V gave up 2 bases and J gave up 8 bases, with 9 bases separating them. The germline V gene has CDR1 MNHNS and CDR2 SASEGT. The CDR3 protein is CASSEFGSEAFF. DNA for the CDR3: TGTGCCAGCAGTGAATTTGGGTCAGAAGCTTTCTTT.

The table lists this clone with a few counts. The rearrangement links TRBV27 to TRBJ2-7; 9 positions match TRBD2. The trim removed 2 bases at V and 5 bases at J, leaving 4 bases unmatched. CDR1 is MNHEY, CDR2 SMNVEV, per germline (reference sequence). The CDR3 consists of 14 residues. This CDR3 reads CASSLAGGPDEQYF. The DNA of the CDR3 is TGTGCCAGCAGTTTAGCGGGAGGGCCGGACGAGCAGTACTTC.

The chain recombines TRBV5-1 with TRBJ1-1; D is undetermined. There are 14 residues in the CDR3. Trimming cost V 0 bases and J 5 bases, with 11 bases left between them. Germline loops: CDR1 SGHRS, CDR2 YFSETQ. For the CDR3, the DNA is TGCGCCAGCAGCTTGGAAGGAAGGCCTACTGAAGCTTTCTTT. It translates to CASSLEGRPTEAFF.

The rearrangement uses TRBV7-2 and TRBJ2-7, with a tentative D call TRBD1 (6 bases). V lost 5 bases and J lost 3, with 11 bases in between. The CDR3 spans 13 residues. CDR1 SGHTA and CDR2 FQGNSA come from the germline V gene. The CDR3 nucleotides read TGTGCCAGCAGCCCGTACAGGGTCTACGAGCAGTACTTC. Protein product: CASSPYRVYEQYF.

V usage is TRBV11-2 and J usage is TRBJ2-5; no clear D gene. The CDR3 has 11 residues. Germline-derived CDR1 and CDR2 are SGHAT and FQNNGV. Between the trimmed V and J ends, which lost 2 bases and 5 bases, there was a span of 3 bases. CDR3 nucleotides: TGTGCCAGCAGCTTATATGAGACCCAGTACTTC. Residues: CASSLYETQYF. The full variable domain, completed using reference TRBV11-2 and TRBJ2-5, is EAGVAQSPRYKIIEKRQSVAFWCNPISGHATLYWYQQILGQGPKLLIQFQNNGVVDDSQLPKDRFSAERLKGVDSTLKIQPAKLEDSAVYLCASSLYETQYFGPGTRLLVL.

Regarding this clone: Other DNA sequences from this sample encode an identical CDR3 as well. V and J are TRBV18 and TRBJ1-4; D is unresolved. The V gene's germline CDR1 is KGHSH and CDR2 LQKENI. The CDR3 length is 14 residues. Trimming shortened V by 1 base and J by 3 bases, and 6 bases separated the two germline ends. The CDR3 spells CASSPRGANEKLFF. The CDR3 bases are TGTGCCAGCTCACCACGGGGAGCTAATGAAAAACTGTTTTTT.

This chain links TRBV4-1 with TRBJ2-7, with D perhaps matching TRBD1 (5 bases). CDR1 and CDR2 from the germline V gene are MGHRA and YSYEKL. The length of the CDR3 is 14 residues. The V and J ends lost 2 bases and 0 bases respectively, with 8 bases between them. The chain's CDR3 is CASSQRTLSYEQYF. The CDR3 coding sequence is TGCGCCAGCAGCCAAAGGACACTCTCCTACGAGCAGTACTTC.